This paragraph reports one TCR beta chain. Its antigen is undetermined. This record comes from a study of cytomegalovirus exposure and HLA in healthy donors. The study, taken as a whole, reports: A link between a missense DCLRE1C variant and TCR beta V- and J-gene trimming emerged from a later analysis.

Amplification used 60 Vbeta primers and 13 Jbeta primers. Only in-frame clones appear in the TCRdb table, and some are missing; sequencing was by immunoSEQ multiplex PCR. Of some 180,000 clones in the sample, around 83% were seen once. V shed 6 bases and J shed 2 bases, with 3 bases lying between them. The CDR3 covers 11 residues. Germline V gene data show CDR1 as SGHAT and CDR2 as FQNNGV. The sequencing sample was made of PBMCs. This receptor was identified in a man aged 25-40 years in good health and CMV-seropositive. The chain combines TRBV11-2 with TRBJ2-3; D gene ambiguous. Written as DNA, the CDR3 is TGTGCCAGCAGTTACACAGATACGCAGTATTTT. Amino acid sequence: CASSYTDTQYF.